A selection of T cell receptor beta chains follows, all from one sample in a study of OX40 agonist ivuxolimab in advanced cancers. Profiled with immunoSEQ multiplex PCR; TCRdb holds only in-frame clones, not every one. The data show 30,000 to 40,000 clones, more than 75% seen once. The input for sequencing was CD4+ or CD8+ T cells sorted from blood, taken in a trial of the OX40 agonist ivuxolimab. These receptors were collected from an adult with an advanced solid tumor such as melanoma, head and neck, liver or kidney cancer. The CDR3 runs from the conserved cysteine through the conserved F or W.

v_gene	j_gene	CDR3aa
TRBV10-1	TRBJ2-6	CASSETRPNSGANVLTF
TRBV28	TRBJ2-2	CASSSGTANTGELFF
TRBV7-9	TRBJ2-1	CASSLTPAEQFF
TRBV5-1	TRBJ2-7	CASSPHPGQGSYEQYF
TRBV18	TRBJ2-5	CASSRYGAPQETQYF
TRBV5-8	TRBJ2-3	CASPTGPRTDTQYF
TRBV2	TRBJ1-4	CASSERGGTNEKLFF
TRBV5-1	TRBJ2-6	CASNNPGQLSGANVLTF
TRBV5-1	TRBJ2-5	CASSLGQGRAFETQYF
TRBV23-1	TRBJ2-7	CASSQSSLRLAGVGQYF
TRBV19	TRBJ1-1	CASSITGGNTEAFF
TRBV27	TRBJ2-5	CASSLNRGEGYQETQYF
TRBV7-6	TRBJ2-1	CASSSPGERESIEQFF
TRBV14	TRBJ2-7	CASSQDPGQGAFEQYF
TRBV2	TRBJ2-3	CASSESGRAVDTQYF
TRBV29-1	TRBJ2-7	CSVEYWGAGEQYF
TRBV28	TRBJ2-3	CASSLAGLYTDTQYF
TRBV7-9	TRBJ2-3	CASSILKRAGGADTQYF
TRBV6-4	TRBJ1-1	CASRSFDLINTEAFF